The source of this TCR beta chain is a study of blood T cell repertoires in COVID-19. The protocol was immunoSEQ multiplex PCR, while the TCRdb copy is restricted to in-frame clones and leaves out a portion. Here the sample spans roughly 340,000 clones, approximately 87% being singletons. Losses at the gene ends were 5 bases for V and 4 bases for J; bases not matched to a gene: 5. CDR3 length: 14 amino acids. The germline V gene encodes CDR1 SEHNR and CDR2 FQNEAQ (reference sequence). Sequenced sample: PBMCs or T cells enriched from blood (not recorded which). This TCR came from a man aged 35 to 55 in a cohort exposed to, infected with or recovered from COVID-19 (not recorded which). The chain recombines TRBV7-9 with TRBJ2-4; 7 positions agree with TRBD1. The CDR3 loop reads CASSRPGQKNIQYF. The CDR3 region has the DNA TGTGCCAGCAGCCGACCGGGACAGAAAAACATTCAGTACTTC. Based on the CDR3 plus reference TRBV7-9 and TRBJ2-4, the full variable domain is DTGVSQNPRHKITKRGQNVTFRCDPISEHNRLYWYRQTLGQGPEFLTYFQNEAQLEKSRLLSDRFSAERPKGSFSTLEIQRTEQGDSAMYLCASSRPGQKNIQYFGAGTRLSVL.